The rows below give T cell receptor beta chains drawn from one sample of a study of blood T cell repertoires in COVID-19. Data came from immunoSEQ multiplex PCR; TCRdb stores just in-frame clones and leaves some out. The table records a few hundred thousand clones, about nine tenths of them present only once. Sequencing was performed on peripheral blood. These TCRs come from a young woman with COVID-19, enrolled during active disease. The CDR3 runs from the conserved cysteine through the conserved F or W. The D gene is left open where the match is weak. The size of a clone is reported for some rows only, either as once, few or many, or as a class for expanded clones.

V gene: TRBV10-3; D gene: TRBD2; clone size: .; CDR3 length: 13; J gene: TRBJ2-5; CDR3 DNA: TGTGCCATCGGACTAGCGGGGGAAGAGACCCAGTACTTC; CDR3 protein: CAIGLAGEETQYF
V gene: TRBV9; D gene: TRBD1; clone size: .; CDR3 length: 17; J gene: TRBJ1-2; CDR3 DNA: TGTGCCAGCAGCGTAGTCCCCCGGTATACAGGGGACTATGGCTACACCTTC; CDR3 protein: CASSVVPRYTGDYGYTF
V gene: TRBV6-5; D gene: .; clone size: .; CDR3 length: 12; J gene: TRBJ2-7; CDR3 DNA: TGTGCCAGCAGTTACTCGGGCATTGAGCAGTACTTC; CDR3 protein: CASSYSGIEQYF
V gene: TRBV7-9; D gene: TRBD2; clone size: .; CDR3 length: 15; J gene: TRBJ2-5; CDR3 DNA: TGTGCCAGCAGCTTAGTGTCCGGGGGGCAAGAGACCCAGTACTTC; CDR3 protein: CASSLVSGGQETQYF
V gene: TRBV5-4; D gene: .; clone size: .; CDR3 length: 15; J gene: TRBJ1-3; CDR3 DNA: TGTGCCAGCAGCTACCCGGGTGGGTCTGGAAACACCATATATTTT; CDR3 protein: CASSYPGGSGNTIYF
V gene: TRBV11-2; D gene: .; clone size: .; CDR3 length: 15; J gene: TRBJ2-5; CDR3 DNA: TGTGCCAGCAGCTTAGAAGGAGGGGGCAGCAAGACCCAGTACTTC; CDR3 protein: CASSLEGGGSKTQYF
V gene: TRBV30; D gene: .; clone size: few; CDR3 length: 11; J gene: TRBJ2-7; CDR3 DNA: TGTGCCTGGGGGCGATACTACGAGCAGTACTTC; CDR3 protein: CAWGRYYEQYF
V gene: TRBV20-1; D gene: .; clone size: few; CDR3 length: 14; J gene: TRBJ1-3; CDR3 DNA: TGCAGTGCTAGTCCCAGGCTCTCTGGAAACACCATATATTTT; CDR3 protein: CSASPRLSGNTIYF
V gene: TRBV28; D gene: TRBD1; clone size: .; CDR3 length: 14; J gene: TRBJ2-3; CDR3 DNA: TGTGCCAGCAATACAGGGGGCCGGACAGATACGCAGTATTTT; CDR3 protein: CASNTGGRTDTQYF
V gene: TRBV19; D gene: TRBD1; clone size: .; CDR3 length: 14; J gene: TRBJ2-7; CDR3 DNA: TGTGCCAGTAGTGCGGGACAGGGGGTGGTCGAGCAGTACTTC; CDR3 protein: CASSAGQGVVEQYF
V gene: TRBV2; D gene: TRBD2; clone size: once; CDR3 length: 14; J gene: TRBJ2-2; CDR3 DNA: TGTGCCGGCAGAGCGGGAACGAACACCGGGGAGCTGTTTTTT; CDR3 protein: CAGRAGTNTGELFF
V gene: TRBV28; D gene: .; clone size: .; CDR3 length: 14; J gene: TRBJ1-5; CDR3 DNA: TGTGCCAGCAGGTCTCCAGGGAACAATCAGCCCCAGCATTTT; CDR3 protein: CASRSPGNNQPQHF
V gene: TRBV28; D gene: .; clone size: .; CDR3 length: 15; J gene: TRBJ1-4; CDR3 DNA: TGTGCCAGCACGATGCGGGGACTATCTAATGAAAAACTGTTTTTT; CDR3 protein: CASTMRGLSNEKLFF
V gene: TRBV29-1; D gene: TRBD1; clone size: .; CDR3 length: 14; J gene: TRBJ1-5; CDR3 DNA: TGCAGCGTTGCGGGGACAGGGGGTGGTCAGCCCCAGCATTTT; CDR3 protein: CSVAGTGGGQPQHF
V gene: TRBV7-2; D gene: TRBD1; clone size: .; CDR3 length: 14; J gene: TRBJ2-1; CDR3 DNA: TGTGCCAGCAGCCCCGGACAGGCCTACAATGAGCAGTTCTTC; CDR3 protein: CASSPGQAYNEQFF
V gene: TRBV4-1; D gene: TRBD1; clone size: .; CDR3 length: 16; J gene: TRBJ2-1; CDR3 DNA: TGCGCCAGCAGCCAAGCCACAGGGGGTACCTACAATGAGCAGTTCTTC; CDR3 protein: CASSQATGGTYNEQFF
V gene: TRBV18; D gene: .; clone size: .; CDR3 length: 15; J gene: TRBJ2-5; CDR3 DNA: TGTGCCAGCTCACCGGAACCGGGTTCCCAAGAGACCCAGTACTTC; CDR3 protein: CASSPEPGSQETQYF
V gene: TRBV4-1; D gene: TRBD1; clone size: .; CDR3 length: 15; J gene: TRBJ2-2; CDR3 DNA: TGCGCCAGCAGCCCGGACAGGGCGAACACCGGGGAGCTGTTTTTT; CDR3 protein: CASSPDRANTGELFF
V gene: TRBV5-1; D gene: TRBD1; clone size: few; CDR3 length: 15; J gene: TRBJ1-2; CDR3 DNA: TGCGCCAGCAGCTTACCCGGGACAGGGGGGGATGGCTACACCTTC; CDR3 protein: CASSLPGTGGDGYTF
V gene: TRBV2; D gene: .; clone size: .; CDR3 length: 13; J gene: TRBJ1-2; CDR3 DNA: TGTGCCAGCAGTAATACGGGACAAGGCGGCTACACCTTC; CDR3 protein: CASSNTGQGGYTF
V gene: TRBV7-3; D gene: TRBD1; clone size: .; CDR3 length: 13; J gene: TRBJ1-2; CDR3 DNA: TGTGCCAGCACCATACAGGGGAGCTATGGCTACACCTTC; CDR3 protein: CASTIQGSYGYTF
V gene: TRBV2; D gene: .; clone size: .; CDR3 length: 15; J gene: TRBJ2-3; CDR3 DNA: TGTGCCAGCAGGGCGGGACAGTATAGCACAGATACGCAGTATTTT; CDR3 protein: CASRAGQYSTDTQYF
V gene: TRBV7-9; D gene: TRBD1; clone size: .; CDR3 length: 16; J gene: TRBJ2-1; CDR3 DNA: TGTGCCAGCAGCACGAGCCCGGGACAGGGGGCGGATGAGCAGTTCTTC; CDR3 protein: CASSTSPGQGADEQFF
V gene: TRBV10-1; D gene: TRBD2; clone size: few; CDR3 length: 16; J gene: TRBJ2-1; CDR3 DNA: TGCGCCAGCAGCGACGGGACTAGCGGGGGTTACAATGAGCAGTTCTTC; CDR3 protein: CASSDGTSGGYNEQFF
V gene: TRBV6-4; D gene: .; clone size: .; CDR3 length: 13; J gene: TRBJ2-3; CDR3 DNA: TGTGCCAGCAGCCGGGACTCCACAGATACGCAGTATTTT; CDR3 protein: CASSRDSTDTQYF
V gene: TRBV29-1; D gene: .; clone size: .; CDR3 length: 13; J gene: TRBJ1-2; CDR3 DNA: TGCAGCGTTCTTCAACATCCTAACTATGGCTACACCTTC; CDR3 protein: CSVLQHPNYGYTF
V gene: TRBV5-6; D gene: .; clone size: .; CDR3 length: 16; J gene: TRBJ2-1; CDR3 DNA: TGTGCCAGCAGCTTGGCCGGGCGGGTGTTCTACAATGAGCAGTTCTTC; CDR3 protein: CASSLAGRVFYNEQFF
V gene: TRBV4-3; D gene: .; clone size: .; CDR3 length: 15; J gene: TRBJ1-5; CDR3 DNA: TGCGCCAGCAGCCAGGGTAGGGGATGGGCTCAGCCCCAGCATTTT; CDR3 protein: CASSQGRGWAQPQHF
V gene: TRBV30; D gene: .; clone size: .; CDR3 length: 16; J gene: TRBJ2-7; CDR3 DNA: TGTGCCTGGAGTGGAGGTGGGAGAAGTAGCTCCTACGAGCAGTACTTC; CDR3 protein: CAWSGGGRSSSYEQYF
V gene: TRBV6-1; D gene: TRBD1; clone size: .; CDR3 length: 11; J gene: TRBJ1-2; CDR3 DNA: TGTGCCAGCAGTGAGATGGACAGGGGCGCCTTC; CDR3 protein: CASSEMDRGAF
V gene: TRBV28; D gene: .; clone size: .; CDR3 length: 14; J gene: TRBJ1-3; CDR3 DNA: TGTGCCAGCAGTTTCGCAGGCTCTGGAAACACCATATATTTT; CDR3 protein: CASSFAGSGNTIYF
V gene: TRBV14; D gene: .; clone size: .; CDR3 length: 14; J gene: TRBJ2-7; CDR3 DNA: TGTGCCAGCAGCCATCGGGGGGCGATCTACGAGCAGTACTTC; CDR3 protein: CASSHRGAIYEQYF
V gene: TRBV23-1; D gene: .; clone size: .; CDR3 length: 10; J gene: TRBJ2-1; CDR3 DNA: TGCGCCAGCCCGTCGGATGAGCAGTTCTTC; CDR3 protein: CASPSDEQFF
V gene: TRBV7-9; D gene: .; clone size: .; CDR3 length: 17; J gene: TRBJ1-4; CDR3 DNA: TGTGCCAGCAGCTCAGGGGCGCTTAACAGGGATCGAGAAAAACTGTTTTTT; CDR3 protein: CASSSGALNRDREKLFF
V gene: TRBV3-1/TRBV3-2; D gene: .; clone size: .; CDR3 length: 12; J gene: TRBJ2-7; CDR3 DNA: TGTGCCAGCAGCCATCTCTCCTACGAGCAGTACTTC; CDR3 protein: CASSHLSYEQYF
V gene: TRBV5-1; D gene: TRBD2; clone size: .; CDR3 length: 16; J gene: TRBJ2-1; CDR3 DNA: TGCGCCAGCAGCCAGTCCGGGACTAGCCTCTACAATGAGCAGTTCTTC; CDR3 protein: CASSQSGTSLYNEQFF